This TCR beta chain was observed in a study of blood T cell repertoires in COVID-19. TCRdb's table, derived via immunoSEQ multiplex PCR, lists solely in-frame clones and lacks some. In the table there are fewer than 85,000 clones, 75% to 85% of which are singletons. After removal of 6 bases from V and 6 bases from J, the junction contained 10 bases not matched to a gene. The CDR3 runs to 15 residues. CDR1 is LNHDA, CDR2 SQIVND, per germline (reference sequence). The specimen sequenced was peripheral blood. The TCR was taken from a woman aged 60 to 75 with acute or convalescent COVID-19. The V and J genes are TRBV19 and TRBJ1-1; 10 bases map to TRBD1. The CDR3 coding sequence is TGTGCCAGTAGGGTCGACAGGGGGCTCACTTCTGAAGCTTTCTTT. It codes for CASRVDRGLTSEAFF.